The 3 T cell receptor beta chains below were found in one sample sequenced in a study of T cells in Graves' hyperthyroidism and ophthalmopathy. Amplification yielded TCR beta CDR3 regions, with RNA transcripts as the source. Researchers ran a first-round RT-PCR on the TCR CDR3 using the HTBI primer set. TCRdb itself ran the multiplex PCR reads through MiXCR, one entry per CDR3 protein. Of about 570,000 distinct CDR3 sequences in the sample, around 15% are singletons; the top ten hold roughly 14%. What was sequenced was blood. Receptors were obtained from a woman aged 40 to 50 with Graves' hyperthyroidism.

This clonotype has at least ten counts. The chain links TRBV7-2 to TRBJ1-2; D ambiguous. The CDR3 runs to 13 residues. From germline, CDR1 is SGHTA and CDR2 FQGNSA. The V end lost 5 bases, the J end lost 5 bases, and 12 bases lay between the germline ends. CDR3 in amino acids: CASSMDRQYGYTF. The CDR3 DNA reads TGTGCCAGCAGCATGGACCGGCAGTATGGCTACACCTTC.

This clonotype was counted only a few times. This may come from a read error, since a much larger clone is one base off. The CDR3 DNA reads TGTGCCAGCAACACAGGGGCCCCGAACACTGAAGCTTTCTTT. This translates into CASNTGAPNTEAFF. The V gene is TRBV12-3 or TRBV12-4, the J gene TRBJ1-1, with TRBD1 identical over 7 bases. CDR3 length: 14 residues. V lost 7 bases, J lost 1 base, and 6 bases stayed unmatched.

The sample holds a few counts of this clonotype. V gene TRBV19 combines with J gene TRBJ1-1, with a possible D match to TRBD1 (6 bases). Trimming took 4 bases from V and 4 from J, leaving 16 bases between them. From germline, CDR1 is LNHDA and CDR2 SQIVND (reference sequence). The CDR3 has 15 residues. CDR3 bases: TGTGCCAGTAGTAGGACAGCGAGCACGAGCACTGAAGCTTTCTTT. Protein sequence: CASSRTASTSTEAFF.